The 18 T cell receptor beta chains reported below all come from one sample, sequenced in a study of blood T cell repertoires in COVID-19. Data came from immunoSEQ multiplex PCR; TCRdb stores just in-frame clones and leaves some out. This repertoire shows a few hundred thousand clones, roughly 86% found once; its top ten account for over 2%. The sequencing sample was made of peripheral blood. All receptors come from a woman aged 45 to 65 with acute or convalescent COVID-19.

The chain uses TRBV5-1 and TRBJ2-2; 11 bases fit TRBD2. This CDR3 region has 18 residues. Germline CDR1 is SGHRS and CDR2 is YFSETQ. Trimming removed 0 bases from V and 3 bases from J; junction bases left unmatched: 7. CDR3 sequence reads: CASSLEGSGRAHTGELFF. In nucleotides, the CDR3 is TGCGCCAGCAGCTTGGAGGGTAGCGGGAGGGCCCACACCGGGGAGCTGTTTTTT.

This clone was found many times. The chain employs TRBV12-3 or TRBV12-4 and TRBJ1-1; D might be TRBD1 (5 bases). This CDR3 is built from 13 residues. The germline V and J ends were trimmed by 5 bases and 0 bases, with 7 bases remaining between them. CDR3 sequence reads: CASSQGMNTEAFF. The CDR3 nucleotides read TGTGCCAGCAGTCAGGGTATGAACACTGAAGCTTTCTTT.

The CDR3 loop reads CASSQLDRGNTIYF. The CDR3 DNA sequence: TGTGCCAGCAGCCAACTGGACCGGGGGAACACCATATATTTT. The chain uses TRBV3-1 (or the pseudogene TRBV3-2) and TRBJ1-3; a possible D gene is TRBD1 (5 bases). V lost 2 bases to trimming and J lost 7 bases, with 12 bases between them. The CDR3 length is 14 residues. CDR1 is LGHDT, CDR2 YNNKEL, per germline (reference sequence).

In nucleotides, the CDR3 is TGTGCCAGCAGCACGGGGGGGGACTACAAAAACATTCAGTACTTC. The encoded protein is CASSTGGDYKNIQYF. The V gene is TRBV6-2 or TRBV6-3, the J gene TRBJ2-4; TRBD2 agrees at 8 bases. Per germline, CDR1 MNHEY and CDR2 SVGEGT. With V trimmed by 6 bases and J by 3 bases, 7 bases remained unmatched. The CDR3 totals 15 residues.

This clone was recorded a few times. The chain is built from TRBV12-3 or TRBV12-4 and TRBJ2-7, with 7 bases lining up with TRBD1. This CDR3 comprises 13 residues. Trimming took 5 bases from V and 5 from J; bases not matched to a gene: 6. CDR3 region: CASSRRTGNEQYF. For the CDR3, the DNA is TGTGCCAGCAGTCGGAGGACAGGCAACGAGCAGTACTTC.

The rearrangement uses TRBV5-1 and TRBJ2-3; D is perhaps TRBD1 (5 bases). V lost 0 bases and J 0 bases, leaving 11 bases between the germline ends. There are 16 residues in the CDR3. The germline CDR1 and CDR2 sequences are SGHRS and YFSETQ. The CDR3 loop reads CASSLGQGFSTDTQYF. Written as DNA, the CDR3 is TGCGCCAGCAGCTTGGGCCAGGGTTTTAGCACAGATACGCAGTATTTT.

The V and J genes are TRBV28 and TRBJ1-2, with D hard to call. Trimming cost V 6 bases and J 8 bases, with 16 bases left between them. The CDR3 length is 13 residues. The germline V gene encodes CDR1 MDHEN and CDR2 SYDVKM. CDR3 in amino acids: CASRDSHLGGYTF. The DNA for the CDR3 is TGTGCCAGCAGAGACTCCCACCTCGGCGGCTACACCTTC.

The V call is TRBV5-1, the J call TRBJ1-4; D is possibly TRBD1 (5 bases). V lost 0 bases and J lost 0, with 15 bases in between. CDR1 is SGHRS, CDR2 YFSETQ, per germline. The CDR3 length is 18 residues. CDR3 amino acids: CASSLGQKLLATNEKLFF. CDR3 nucleotides: TGCGCCAGCAGCTTGGGACAGAAACTTCTCGCAACTAATGAAAAACTGTTTTTT.

V usage is TRBV2 and J usage is TRBJ2-3; no reliable D call. The CDR3 covers 14 residues. Germline-derived CDR1 and CDR2 are SNHLY and FYNNEI. The ends were cut back, 3 bases at V and 0 bases at J, with 7 bases in the middle. The CDR3 here is CASSDSTSTDTQYF. The CDR3 DNA reads TGTGCCAGCAGTGATAGTACTAGCACAGATACGCAGTATTTT.

The chain couples TRBV28 to TRBJ1-2; D not certain. The CDR3 is made up of 12 amino acids. Germline loops: CDR1 MDHEN, CDR2 SYDVKM. V was trimmed by 6 bases and J by 1 base, leaving 6 bases between them. CDR3 bases: TGTGCCAGCAGCGTTGTTAACTATGGCTACACCTTC. It codes for CASSVVNYGYTF.

The gene calls are TRBV5-1 and TRBJ2-7; D is unclear. The CDR3 runs to 13 residues. The germline V and J ends were trimmed by 4 bases and 6 bases, with 14 bases remaining between them. Germline V CDR1 and CDR2: SGHRS, YFSETQ. The CDR3 DNA reads TGCGCCAGCAGCGCTGAATGGGCGAGCGAGCAGTACTTC. Protein sequence: CASSAEWASEQYF.

CDR3 in DNA: TGTGCCAGCAGCTTTCTGGGGGCCGGTCAGCCCCAGCATTTT. Its protein product is CASSFLGAGQPQHF. The chain carries TRBV7-2 and TRBJ1-5; maybe TRBD1 (6 bases). Germline V gives CDR1 SGHTA, CDR2 FQGNSA. The CDR3 consists of 14 residues. Trimming left V 3 bases short and J 6 bases short, with 12 bases between.

This chain uses TRBV5-4 with TRBJ2-7, with TRBD2 identical over 8 bases. The CDR3 has 15 amino acids. Germline assignment: CDR1 SGHNT and CDR2 YYREEE (reference sequence). V lost 3 bases and J lost 2; bases outside the gene matches: 7. The DNA of the CDR3 is TGTGCCAGCAGCTCGACGCGGGAGGCCCCCTACGAGCAGTACTTC. It is translated as CASSSTREAPYEQYF.

The CDR3: CASSFGTTNEKLFF. The CDR3 region has the DNA TGTGCCAGCAGCTTTGGGACTACTAATGAAAAACTGTTTTTT. The chain is built from TRBV7-8 and TRBJ1-4; D possibly corresponds to TRBD1 (5 bases). Trimming shortened V by 3 bases and J by 2 bases, and 7 bases separated the two germline ends. The CDR3 runs 14 residues. Germline assignment: CDR1 SGHVS and CDR2 FQNEAQ.

The J gene is TRBJ2-6, the V gene TRBV21-1; the table's D call TRBD2 went unverified against the DNA. TRBV21-1 is described as a pseudogene. This CDR3 is 18 amino acids long. The CDR3 here is CASSKAEAQCLGANVLTF. The CDR3 DNA reads as TGTGCCAGCAGCAAAGCGGAGGCCCAGTGTCTTGGGGCCAACGTCCTGACTTTC.

V gene TRBV28 combines with J gene TRBJ2-7; 10 bases map to TRBD1. The trim removed 6 bases at V and 4 bases at J, leaving 3 bases unmatched. The CDR3 sequence is 13 residues long. Looked up from germline, CDR1 is MDHEN and CDR2 is SYDVKM. The CDR3 spells CASSPGQGYEQYF. The CDR3 DNA reads as TGTGCCAGCAGCCCGGGACAGGGGTACGAGCAGTACTTC.

The CDR3 loop reads CAWNEDGRTNEQFF. The DNA of the CDR3 is TGTGCCTGGAACGAAGACGGGAGAACCAATGAGCAGTTCTTC. J is TRBJ2-1 and V is TRBV30; D might be TRBD2 (6 bases). V was shortened by 4 bases and J by 6 bases, with 16 bases between the two germline ends. This CDR3 region has 14 residues. Looked up from germline, CDR1 is GTSNPN and CDR2 is SVGIG (reference sequence).

This chain joins TRBV15 and TRBJ2-7; 7 nucleotides line up with TRBD1. CDR1 is LNHNV, CDR2 YYDKDF, per germline (reference sequence). The CDR3 length is 15 residues. V shed 5 bases and J 2 bases; nucleotides not matched to a gene: 9. The CDR3 nucleotides read TGTGCCACCAGCGGCAGGGGGTGGGGGCCCTACGAGCAGTACTTC. Amino acid sequence: CATSGRGWGPYEQYF.